Below are 27 T cell receptor beta chains sequenced from a single sample in a study of blood T cell repertoires in COVID-19. Using immunoSEQ multiplex PCR, the repertoire was profiled, and TCRdb retains in-frame clones only, with some absent. The top ten clones hold less than 4% of a sample with about 140,000 clones, roughly 80% of them seen once. The sample comprised peripheral blood. Source of these receptors: a woman in her fifties or sixties with acute or convalescent COVID-19.

The rearrangement joins TRBV29-1 to TRBJ2-1, with 9 bases identical to TRBD1. Germline CDR1 is SQVTM and CDR2 is ANQGSEA. V was pared by 5 bases and J by 9 bases, with 11 bases of the junction left unmatched. The CDR3 totals 14 residues. This CDR3 is CSVRDRVTTREQFF. The CDR3 coding sequence is TGCAGCGTTCGGGACAGGGTAACGACTCGTGAGCAGTTCTTC.

This clone was seen a single time. J is TRBJ1-1 and V is TRBV6-5; D possibly corresponds to TRBD1 (5 bases). V shed 6 bases and J shed 7 bases, with 21 bases lying between them. This CDR3 is 15 amino acids long. CDR1 and CDR2 (germline): MNHEY, SVGAGI. The CDR3 is CASRMLRGVGGEAFF. For the CDR3, the DNA is TGTGCCAGCAGGATGCTACGGGGGGTTGGAGGTGAAGCTTTCTTT.

This clone turned up a few times. The CDR3 reads CAIGASEGYEQFF. Here the CDR3 DNA reads TGTGCCATAGGGGCTAGTGAAGGCTATGAGCAGTTCTTC. The V gene is TRBV10-3, the J gene TRBJ2-1; D possibly corresponds to TRBD1 (5 bases). Germline V gene data show CDR1 as ENHRY and CDR2 as SYGVKD. V lost 9 bases and J lost 8, with 17 bases in between. The CDR3 runs 13 residues.

The chain links TRBV19 to TRBJ1-2; 10 bases agree with TRBD1. Germline loops: CDR1 LNHDA, CDR2 SQIVND (reference sequence). The CDR3 has 14 residues. Losses at the gene ends were 6 bases for V and 3 bases for J; bases not matched to a gene: 4. The CDR3 sequence is CASRRQGAYYGYTF. The CDR3 DNA reads TGTGCCAGTAGACGACAGGGGGCGTACTATGGCTACACCTTC.

The rearrangement links TRBV7-8 to TRBJ2-7; 7 nucleotides align to TRBD2. The CDR3 is made up of 14 amino acids. V was clipped by 7 bases and J by 2 bases; unmatched bases: 8. The V gene's germline CDR1 is SGHVS and CDR2 FQNEAQ. Written as DNA, the CDR3 is TGTGCCAGCACCTATCTAGCGGAAGCCTACGAGCAGTACTTC. This sequence encodes CASTYLAEAYEQYF.

This chain connects TRBV5-1 to TRBJ2-5; 8 bases agree with TRBD1. Per the germline V gene, CDR1 is SGHRS and CDR2 is YFSETQ. V lost 3 bases to trimming and J lost 5 bases; unmatched junction nucleotides: 12. This CDR3 spans 16 amino acids. The CDR3, as DNA: TGCGCCAGCAGCTCTCGGGACAGGTCTGGGGAGGAGACCCAGTACTTC. Translated: CASSSRDRSGEETQYF.

The rearrangement uses TRBV2 and TRBJ1-2; D is perhaps TRBD1 (5 bases). CDR1 and CDR2 (germline): SNHLY, FYNNEI. CDR3 length: 13 residues. With 8 bases removed from V and 5 bases from J, the gap between germline ends came to 15 bases. CDR3 sequence (DNA): TGTGCCAGCTCGAGACAGAACGCTTATGGCTACACCTTC. This encodes CASSRQNAYGYTF.

This chain connects TRBV19 to TRBJ1-3; 12 bases are a match to TRBD1. V gave up 5 bases and J gave up 4 bases; unmatched junction bases: 9. Germline assignment: CDR1 LNHDA and CDR2 SQIVND (reference sequence). The CDR3 consists of 17 residues. The CDR3 nucleotides read TGTGCCAGTAGTTTCCGGGACAGGGGGCCTGCGGGAAACACCATATATTTT. Protein sequence: CASSFRDRGPAGNTIYF.

This clone was picked up one time. The chain carries TRBV28 and TRBJ1-2; 11 nucleotides line up with TRBD1. The CDR3 length is 14 residues. Per germline, CDR1 MDHEN and CDR2 SYDVKM. Trimming removed 2 bases from V and 7 bases from J; junction bases left unmatched: 3. In DNA form, the CDR3 reads TGTGCCAGCAGTTTAATGGGACAGGGGGGTGGCTACACCTTC. Translated: CASSLMGQGGGYTF.

This chain links TRBV7-8 with TRBJ2-7, with D possibly being TRBD2 (6 bases). CDR1 SGHVS and CDR2 FQNEAQ come from the germline V gene. There are 16 residues in the CDR3. The ends were cut back, 5 bases at V and 0 bases at J, with 17 bases in the middle. The CDR3 nucleotides read TGTGCCAGCAGCGCAACCGGGACTCAGAGCTCCTACGAGCAGTACTTC. Residues: CASSATGTQSSYEQYF.

This sequence joins TRBV24-1 and TRBJ2-1, with D perhaps matching TRBD2 (7 bases). The CDR3 runs to 18 residues. CDR1 is KGHDR, CDR2 SFDVKD, per germline. V lost 4 bases, J lost 6 bases, and 24 bases lay in between. The CDR3 loop is CATSDPGVQGGLFNEQFF. The DNA for the CDR3 is TGTGCCACCAGTGACCCGGGGGTACAGGGAGGGCTCTTCAATGAGCAGTTCTTC.

V and J are TRBV19 and TRBJ1-5; perhaps TRBD1 as D (5 bases). The CDR3 covers 14 residues. V was pared by 8 bases and J by 4 bases, with 15 bases between. Per the germline V gene, CDR1 is LNHDA and CDR2 is SQIVND (reference sequence). The CDR3 DNA follows: TGTGCCAGTGGCCCGGGGACTAGAAATCAGCCCCAGCATTTT. It encodes CASGPGTRNQPQHF.

CDR3 protein: CSASGREETQYF. The CDR3 DNA reads TGCAGTGCTAGTGGGAGGGAAGAGACCCAGTACTTC. This sequence joins TRBV20-1 and TRBJ2-5; TRBD2 agrees at 7 bases. V dropped 3 bases and J dropped 3; count of bases not matched to a gene: 1. Germline loops: CDR1 DFQATT, CDR2 SNEGSKA (reference sequence). The CDR3 length is 12 residues.

The V gene is TRBV4-1, the J gene TRBJ2-1, with 11 positions matching TRBD1. The CDR3 spans 15 residues. Germline V CDR1 and CDR2: MGHRA, YSYEKL. After removal of 4 bases from V and 9 bases from J, the junction contained 8 bases not matched to a gene. CDR3 sequence (DNA): TGCGCCAGCAGCCGCGGACAGGGGGCGCGCGGTGAGCAGTTCTTC. Its protein is CASSRGQGARGEQFF.

The rearrangement joins TRBV6-5 to TRBJ2-7; the D gene is possibly TRBD1 (5 bases). The CDR3 has 15 amino acids. V lost 6 bases to trimming and J lost 2 bases, with 17 bases between them. Looked up from germline, CDR1 is MNHEY and CDR2 is SVGAGI. The CDR3 nucleotides read TGTGCCAGCAGGGGCAGGGTCAGGTCCCCCTACGAGCAGTACTTC. Translated: CASRGRVRSPYEQYF.

V is TRBV3-1 (or the pseudogene TRBV3-2) and J is TRBJ1-2; possible D gene TRBD1, 6 bases. Trimming left V 7 bases short and J 4 bases short, with 16 bases between. Germline lookup yields CDR1 LGHDT and CDR2 YNNKEL (reference sequence). The CDR3 is 14 residues long. CDR3 nucleotides: TGTGCCAGCACCTCAAAGGGGGGGTTCTATGGCTACACCTTC. Protein: CASTSKGGFYGYTF.

This sequence joins TRBV13 and TRBJ2-5; the D is unclear. Per the germline V gene, CDR1 is PRHDT and CDR2 is FYEKMQ (reference sequence). The CDR3 loop spans 13 amino acids. V was cut by 4 bases and J by 4 bases, with 10 bases left in between. The CDR3: CASSSLARETQYF. Here the CDR3 DNA reads TGTGCCAGCAGCTCCTTAGCCCGAGAGACCCAGTACTTC.

The CDR3 sequence: CAWGRTSGSYEQYF. The CDR3 nucleotides read TGTGCCTGGGGGAGGACTAGCGGGAGTTACGAGCAGTACTTC. The J gene is TRBJ2-7, the V gene TRBV30; TRBD2 matches 13 bases. The CDR3 runs to 14 residues. The junction had 5 bases not matched to a gene; V was cut back by 5 bases and J by 4 bases. From germline, CDR1 is GTSNPN and CDR2 SVGIG (reference sequence).

The CDR3 sequence: CASSPPAGYSTDTQYF. The CDR3 DNA sequence: TGTGCCAGCTCACCACCGGCAGGGTACAGCACAGATACGCAGTATTTT. The gene calls are TRBV18 and TRBJ2-3; maybe TRBD1 (5 bases). This CDR3 has 16 amino acids. Germline-derived CDR1 and CDR2 are KGHSH and LQKENI. Deletions cut 0 bases from V and 0 bases from J, with 10 bases between.

V gene TRBV7-9 combines with J gene TRBJ2-1, with 10 bases identical to TRBD2. V shed 7 bases, J shed 0 bases, and the junction held 15 bases outside the gene matches. Germline V gene data show CDR1 as SEHNR and CDR2 as FQNEAQ (reference sequence). This CDR3 has 19 residues. This chain's CDR3 is CASTLTGLAQRGSYNEQFF. CDR3 in DNA: TGTGCCAGCACCCTAACGGGACTAGCGCAAAGGGGCTCCTACAATGAGCAGTTCTTC.

The rearrangement joins TRBV6-1 to TRBJ1-4; tentatively, D is TRBD1 (5 bases). Germline V gene sequence: CDR1 MNHNS, CDR2 SASEGT. The CDR3 has 18 amino acids. The V end lost 2 bases, the J end lost 7 bases, and 23 bases lay between the germline ends. For the CDR3, the DNA is TGTGCCAGCAGTGAAATGGGCCTGGGGGGACGGATGGGTGAAAAACTGTTTTTT. Its translation: CASSEMGLGGRMGEKLFF.

The rearrangement links TRBV7-8 to TRBJ1-5; 11 bases are shared with TRBD1. The CDR3 has 18 amino acids. Trimming at V came to 2 bases and at J to 3 bases, leaving 9 bases not matched to a gene. Germline V lookup: CDR1 SGHVS, CDR2 FQNEAQ. Here the CDR3 DNA reads TGTGCCAGCAGCTTAACCCACCGGACAGGGGGCTTCAATCAGCCCCAGCATTTT. Protein: CASSLTHRTGGFNQPQHF.

The genes are TRBV15 and TRBJ1-2, with D perhaps matching TRBD1 (5 bases). The CDR3 contains 19 residues. Trimming stripped 5 bases from V and 4 bases from J, with 29 bases between. Germline V lookup: CDR1 LNHNV, CDR2 YYDKDF (reference sequence). The CDR3 DNA reads TGTGCCACCAGCGGACTATTAACAGGAAACCCCCACACTCCCTATGGCTACACCTTC. This translates into CATSGLLTGNPHTPYGYTF.

In this sample, this clone turned up once. The CDR3 is CASSIGQGGGNEQFF. In DNA form, the CDR3 reads TGTGCCAGCAGTATTGGACAGGGGGGAGGCAATGAGCAGTTCTTC. This chain joins TRBV27 and TRBJ2-1; 10 bases are shared with TRBD1. CDR1 MNHEY and CDR2 SMNVEV come from the germline V gene (reference sequence). The V gene end was trimmed by 5 bases and the J gene end by 6 bases; junction bases not matched to a gene: 7. The CDR3 has 15 amino acids.

The rearrangement links TRBV12-3 or TRBV12-4 to TRBJ1-1; D remains ambiguous. The ends were cut back, 3 bases at V and 7 bases at J, with 12 bases in the middle. CDR3 length: 13 residues. The CDR3 DNA reads as TGTGCCAGCAGTTTGGCTCGACGGGTTGAAGCTTTCTTT. Amino acid sequence: CASSLARRVEAFF.

The chain links TRBV3-1 (or the pseudogene TRBV3-2) to TRBJ1-6; 8 bases align to TRBD1. The CDR3 loop spans 16 amino acids. Germline CDR1 LGHDT, CDR2 YNNKEL (reference sequence). Germline trimming cut 6 bases from V and 6 bases from J; bases unmatched to any gene: 10. The CDR3 coding sequence is TGTGCCAGCAGACTCTCCCGGGACAGGAGTAATTCACCCCTCCACTTT. Translating gives CASRLSRDRSNSPLHF.

Only a few counts were recorded for this clone. Different DNA sequences within this sample yield the same CDR3. The chain joins TRBV9 to TRBJ2-2, with D unclear. V shed 1 base and J shed 1 base, with 2 bases lying between them. Germline-derived CDR1 and CDR2 are SGDLS and YYNGEE. The CDR3 spans 13 residues. CDR3 region: CASSVQNTGELFF. In DNA, the CDR3 is TGTGCCAGCAGCGTACAGAACACCGGGGAGCTGTTTTTT.